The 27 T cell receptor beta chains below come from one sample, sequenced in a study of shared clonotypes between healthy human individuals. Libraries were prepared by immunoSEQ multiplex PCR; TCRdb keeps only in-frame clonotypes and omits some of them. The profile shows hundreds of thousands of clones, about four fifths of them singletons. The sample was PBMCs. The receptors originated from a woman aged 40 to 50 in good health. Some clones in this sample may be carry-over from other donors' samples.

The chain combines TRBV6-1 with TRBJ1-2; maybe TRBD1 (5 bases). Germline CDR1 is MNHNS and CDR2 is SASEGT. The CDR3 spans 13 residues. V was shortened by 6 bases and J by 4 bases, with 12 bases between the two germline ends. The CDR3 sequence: CASRSGLFYGYTF. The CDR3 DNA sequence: TGTGCCAGCAGGTCAGGGTTATTCTATGGCTACACCTTC.

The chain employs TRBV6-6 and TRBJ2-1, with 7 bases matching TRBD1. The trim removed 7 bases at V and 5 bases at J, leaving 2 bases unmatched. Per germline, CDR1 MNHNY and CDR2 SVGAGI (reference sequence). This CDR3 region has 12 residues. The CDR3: CASNTGDNEQFF. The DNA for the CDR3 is TGTGCCAGCAATACAGGGGACAATGAGCAGTTCTTC.

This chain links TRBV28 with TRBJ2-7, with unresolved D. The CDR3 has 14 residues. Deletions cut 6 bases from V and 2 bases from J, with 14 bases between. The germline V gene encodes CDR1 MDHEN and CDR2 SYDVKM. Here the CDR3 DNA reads TGTGCCAGCAGCCGTCCGGCCTTAACCTACGAGCAGTACTTC. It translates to CASSRPALTYEQYF.

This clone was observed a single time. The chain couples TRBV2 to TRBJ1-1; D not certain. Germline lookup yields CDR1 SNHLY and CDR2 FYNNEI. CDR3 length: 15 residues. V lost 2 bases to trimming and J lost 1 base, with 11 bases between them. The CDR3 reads CASSELSGRNTEAFF. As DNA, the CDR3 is TGTGCCAGCAGTGAATTGAGCGGTCGGAACACTGAAGCTTTCTTT.

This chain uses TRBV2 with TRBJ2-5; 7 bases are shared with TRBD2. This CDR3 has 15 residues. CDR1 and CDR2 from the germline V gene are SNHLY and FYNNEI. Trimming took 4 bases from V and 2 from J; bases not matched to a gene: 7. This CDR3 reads CASSGGRDGQETQYF. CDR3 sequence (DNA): TGTGCCAGCAGTGGGGGGAGGGACGGACAAGAGACCCAGTACTTC.

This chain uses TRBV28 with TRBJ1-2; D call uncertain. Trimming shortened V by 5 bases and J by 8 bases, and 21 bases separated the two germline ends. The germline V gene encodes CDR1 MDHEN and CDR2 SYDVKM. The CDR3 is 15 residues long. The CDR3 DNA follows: TGTGCCAGCAGTCCCGCCGCGGAGACATTGGAGGGCTACACCTTC. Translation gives CASSPAAETLEGYTF.

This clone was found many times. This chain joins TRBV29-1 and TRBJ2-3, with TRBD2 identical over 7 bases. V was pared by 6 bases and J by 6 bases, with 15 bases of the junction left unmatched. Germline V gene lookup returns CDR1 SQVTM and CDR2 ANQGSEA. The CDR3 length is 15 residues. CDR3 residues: CSVRRGSYIGDTQYF. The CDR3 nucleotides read TGCAGCGTGAGGCGCGGGAGCTACATTGGGGATACGCAGTATTTT.

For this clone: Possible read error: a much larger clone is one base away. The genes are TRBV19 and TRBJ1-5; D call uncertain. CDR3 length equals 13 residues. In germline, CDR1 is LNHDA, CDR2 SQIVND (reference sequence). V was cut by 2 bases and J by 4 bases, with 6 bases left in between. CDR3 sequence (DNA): TGTGCCAGTAGTATAAACAGAAATCAGCCCCAGCATTTT. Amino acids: CASSINRNQPQHF. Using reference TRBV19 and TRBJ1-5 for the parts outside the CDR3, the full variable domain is DGGITQSPKYLFRKEGQNVTLSCEQNLNHDAMYWYRQDPGQGLRLIYYSQIVNDFQKGDIAEGYSVSREKKESFPLTVTSAQKNPTAFYLCASSINRNQPQHFGDGTRLSIL.

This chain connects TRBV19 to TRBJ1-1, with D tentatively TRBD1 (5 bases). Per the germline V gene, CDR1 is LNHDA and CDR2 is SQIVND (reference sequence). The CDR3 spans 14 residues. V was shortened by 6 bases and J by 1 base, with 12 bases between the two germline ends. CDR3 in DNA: TGTGCCAGTAGGGGGGGGACGTCGAACACTGAAGCTTTCTTT. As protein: CASRGGTSNTEAFF.

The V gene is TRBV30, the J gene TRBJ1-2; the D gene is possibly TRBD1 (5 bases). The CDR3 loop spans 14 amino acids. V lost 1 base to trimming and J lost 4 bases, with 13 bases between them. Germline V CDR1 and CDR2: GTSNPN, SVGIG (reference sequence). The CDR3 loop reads CAWSGTGGSYGYTF. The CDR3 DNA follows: TGTGCCTGGAGTGGGACGGGGGGAAGCTATGGCTACACCTTC. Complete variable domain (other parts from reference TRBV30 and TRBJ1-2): SQTIHQWPATLVQPVGSPLSLECTVEGTSNPNLYWYRQAAGRGLQLLFYSVGIGQISSEVPQNLSASRPQDRQFILSSKKLLLSDSGFYLCAWSGTGGSYGYTFGSGTRLTVV.

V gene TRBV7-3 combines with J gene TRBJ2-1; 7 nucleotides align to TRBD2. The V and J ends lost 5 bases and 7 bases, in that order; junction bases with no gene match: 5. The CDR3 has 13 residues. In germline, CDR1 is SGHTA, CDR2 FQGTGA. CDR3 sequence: CASSPGTTNEQFF. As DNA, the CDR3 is TGTGCCAGCAGCCCAGGGACTACGAATGAGCAGTTCTTC.

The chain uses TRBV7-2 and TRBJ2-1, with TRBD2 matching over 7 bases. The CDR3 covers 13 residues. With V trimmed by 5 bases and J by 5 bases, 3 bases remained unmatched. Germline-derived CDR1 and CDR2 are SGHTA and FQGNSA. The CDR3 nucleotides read TGTGCCAGCAGCCCGACTAGCAACAATGAGCAGTTCTTC. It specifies CASSPTSNNEQFF.

The CDR3 DNA reads TGTGCCAGCAGTGAAGCGGGGGCCGGGGCCAACGTCCTGACTTTC. It specifies CASSEAGAGANVLTF. This rearrangement joins TRBV6-1 to TRBJ2-6; tentatively, D is TRBD1 (6 bases). Germline loops: CDR1 MNHNS, CDR2 SASEGT. V shed 0 bases and J shed 4 bases, with 7 bases lying between them. The length of the CDR3 is 15 residues.

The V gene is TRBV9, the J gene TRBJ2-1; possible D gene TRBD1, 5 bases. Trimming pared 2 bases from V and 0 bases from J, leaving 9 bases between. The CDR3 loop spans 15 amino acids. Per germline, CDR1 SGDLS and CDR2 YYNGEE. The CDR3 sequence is CASSVTESSYNEQFF. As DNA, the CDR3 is TGTGCCAGCAGCGTGACAGAAAGCTCCTACAATGAGCAGTTCTTC.

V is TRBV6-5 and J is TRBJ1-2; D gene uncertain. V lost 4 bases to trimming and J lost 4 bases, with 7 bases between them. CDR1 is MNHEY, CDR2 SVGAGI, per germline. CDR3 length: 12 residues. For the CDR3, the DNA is TGTGCCAGCAGTTTAGAGGGCTATGGCTACACCTTC. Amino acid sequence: CASSLEGYGYTF.

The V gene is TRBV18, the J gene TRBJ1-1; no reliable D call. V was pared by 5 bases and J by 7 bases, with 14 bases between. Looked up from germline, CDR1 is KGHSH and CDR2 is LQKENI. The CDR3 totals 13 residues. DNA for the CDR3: TGTGCCAGCTCATCAAACGGGCGGATTGAAGCTTTCTTT. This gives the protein CASSSNGRIEAFF. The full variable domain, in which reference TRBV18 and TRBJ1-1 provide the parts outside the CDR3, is NAGVMQNPRHLVRRRGQEARLRCSPMKGHSHVYWYRQLPEEGLKFMVYLQKENIIDESGMPKERFSAEFPKEGPSILRIQQVVRGDSAAYFCASSSNGRIEAFFGQGTRLTVV.

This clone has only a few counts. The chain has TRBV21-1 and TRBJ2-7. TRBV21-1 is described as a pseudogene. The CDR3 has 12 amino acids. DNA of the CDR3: TGTGCCAGCAGCAAAGCGCTCTACGAGCAGTACTTC. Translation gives CASSKALYEQYF.

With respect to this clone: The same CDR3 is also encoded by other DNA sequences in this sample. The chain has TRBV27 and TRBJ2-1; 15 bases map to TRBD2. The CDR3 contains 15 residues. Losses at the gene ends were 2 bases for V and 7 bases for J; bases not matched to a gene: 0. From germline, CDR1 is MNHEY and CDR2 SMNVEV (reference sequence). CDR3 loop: CASSLGTSGRNEQFF. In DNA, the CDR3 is TGTGCCAGCAGTTTAGGGACTAGCGGGAGGAATGAGCAGTTCTTC.

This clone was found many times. CDR3 sequence reads: CASSLGAGRANEKLFF. The CDR3 DNA reads as TGTGCCAGCAGCTTGGGGGCAGGGAGGGCTAATGAAAAACTGTTTTTT. The chain links TRBV7-8 to TRBJ1-4; possible D gene TRBD1, 6 bases. The CDR3 consists of 16 residues. In germline, CDR1 is SGHVS, CDR2 FQNEAQ. Trimming stripped 3 bases from V and 3 bases from J, with 14 bases between.

In DNA, the CDR3 is TGCGCCAGCAGCCAAGATACGGCCGCCAACGTCCTGACTTTC. It translates to CASSQDTAANVLTF. This chain joins TRBV4-3 and TRBJ2-6; D is unclear. V lost 0 bases and J lost 7, with 7 bases in between. CDR3 length: 14 residues. In germline, CDR1 is LGHNA, CDR2 YSLEER.

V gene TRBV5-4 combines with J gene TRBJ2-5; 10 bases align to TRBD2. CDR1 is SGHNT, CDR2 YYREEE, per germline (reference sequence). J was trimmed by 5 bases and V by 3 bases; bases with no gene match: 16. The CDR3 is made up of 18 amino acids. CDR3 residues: CASSSTGTLSGRRETQYF. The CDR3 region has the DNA TGTGCCAGCAGCTCAACCGGGACACTTAGCGGGAGGAGGGAGACCCAGTACTTC.

The CDR3 DNA reads as TGTGCCAGCACCGAAGGACTAGATTACAATGAGCAGTTCTTC. This sequence encodes CASTEGLDYNEQFF. The chain links TRBV28 to TRBJ2-1; 7 bases map to TRBD2. Per germline, CDR1 MDHEN and CDR2 SYDVKM. V lost 7 bases, J lost 4 bases, and 7 bases stayed unmatched. There are 14 residues in the CDR3.

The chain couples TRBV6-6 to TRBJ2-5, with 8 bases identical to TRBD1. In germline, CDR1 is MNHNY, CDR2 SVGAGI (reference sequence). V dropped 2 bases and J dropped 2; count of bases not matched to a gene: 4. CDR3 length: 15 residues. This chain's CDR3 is CASSYLGTGQETQYF. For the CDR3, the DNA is TGTGCCAGCAGTTACCTCGGGACAGGTCAAGAGACCCAGTACTTC.

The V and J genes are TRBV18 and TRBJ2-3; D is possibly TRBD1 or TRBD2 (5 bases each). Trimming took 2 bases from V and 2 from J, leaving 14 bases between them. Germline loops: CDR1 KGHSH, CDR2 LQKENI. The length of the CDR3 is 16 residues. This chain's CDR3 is CASSPVAGSLTDTQYF. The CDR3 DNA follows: TGTGCCAGCTCACCAGTCGCAGGGAGCCTCACAGATACGCAGTATTTT.

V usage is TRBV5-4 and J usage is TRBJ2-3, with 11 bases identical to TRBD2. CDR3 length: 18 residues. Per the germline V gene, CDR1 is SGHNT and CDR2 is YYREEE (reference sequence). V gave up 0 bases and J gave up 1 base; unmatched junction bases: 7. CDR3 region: CASSLGGTSGSGTDTQYF. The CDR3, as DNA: TGTGCCAGCAGCTTGGGTGGGACTAGCGGTTCGGGCACAGATACGCAGTATTTT.

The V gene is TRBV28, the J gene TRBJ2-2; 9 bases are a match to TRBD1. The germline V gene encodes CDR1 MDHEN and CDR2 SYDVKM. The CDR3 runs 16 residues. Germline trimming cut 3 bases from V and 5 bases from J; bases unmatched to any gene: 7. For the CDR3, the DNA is TGTGCCAGCAGTTTGCCCGGGACAGGGAGGACCGGGGAGCTGTTTTTT. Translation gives CASSLPGTGRTGELFF.

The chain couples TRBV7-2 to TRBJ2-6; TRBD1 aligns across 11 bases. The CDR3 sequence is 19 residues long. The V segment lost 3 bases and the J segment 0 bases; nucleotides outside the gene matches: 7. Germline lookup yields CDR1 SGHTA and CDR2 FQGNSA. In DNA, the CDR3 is TGTGCCAGCAGCTTCTCCGGGACAGGGGGGGCCTCTGGGGCCAACGTCCTGACTTTC. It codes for CASSFSGTGGASGANVLTF.